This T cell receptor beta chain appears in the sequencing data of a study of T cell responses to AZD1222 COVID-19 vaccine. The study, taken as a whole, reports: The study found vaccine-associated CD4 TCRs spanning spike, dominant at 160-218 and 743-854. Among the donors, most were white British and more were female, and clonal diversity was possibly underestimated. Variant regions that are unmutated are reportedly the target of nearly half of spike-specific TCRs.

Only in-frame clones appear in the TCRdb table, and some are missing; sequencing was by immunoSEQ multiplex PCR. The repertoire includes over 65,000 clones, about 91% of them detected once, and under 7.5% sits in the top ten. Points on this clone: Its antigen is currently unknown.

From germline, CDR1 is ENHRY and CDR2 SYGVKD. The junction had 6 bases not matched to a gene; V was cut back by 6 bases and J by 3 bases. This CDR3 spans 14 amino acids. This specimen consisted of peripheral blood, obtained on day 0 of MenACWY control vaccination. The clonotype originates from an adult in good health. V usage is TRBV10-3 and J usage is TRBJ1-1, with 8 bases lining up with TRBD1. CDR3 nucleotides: TGTGCCATCAGGGCGGGACAGGAGTACACTGAAGCTTTCTTT. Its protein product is CAIRAGQEYTEAFF.